This T cell receptor beta chain is drawn from a study of cytomegalovirus exposure and HLA in healthy donors. The V and J ends lost 5 bases and 5 bases, in that order; junction bases with no gene match: 5. There are 14 residues in the CDR3. CDR1 and CDR2 from the germline V gene are SGHNT and YENEEA. PCR was performed using 60 Vbeta and 13 Jbeta primers. TCRdb keeps only in-frame clones here, not all; method: immunoSEQ multiplex PCR. The sample gives 150,000 to 200,000 clones, about four fifths of which show up once; approximately 0.99% is in the top ten. This clone was seen a few times. This rearrangement joins TRBV11-3 to TRBJ2-5, with TRBD1 matching 10 bases. Sequencing input: PBMCs. The receptor comes from a woman in her 40s in good health and CMV-seronegative. The CDR3 loop is CASSRTGGTETQYF. DNA for the CDR3: TGTGCCAGCAGCCGGACAGGGGGTACGGAGACCCAGTACTTC.